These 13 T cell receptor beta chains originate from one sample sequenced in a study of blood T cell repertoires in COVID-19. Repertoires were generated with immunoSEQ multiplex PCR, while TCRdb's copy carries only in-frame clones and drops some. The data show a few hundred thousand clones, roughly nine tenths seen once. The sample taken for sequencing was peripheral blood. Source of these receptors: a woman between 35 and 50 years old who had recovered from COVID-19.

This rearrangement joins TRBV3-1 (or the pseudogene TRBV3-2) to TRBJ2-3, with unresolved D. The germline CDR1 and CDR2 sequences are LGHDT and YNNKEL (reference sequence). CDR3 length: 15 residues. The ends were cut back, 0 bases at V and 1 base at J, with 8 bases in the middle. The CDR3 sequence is CASSQDGRRTDTQYF. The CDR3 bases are TGTGCCAGCAGCCAAGATGGCAGGCGCACAGATACGCAGTATTTT.

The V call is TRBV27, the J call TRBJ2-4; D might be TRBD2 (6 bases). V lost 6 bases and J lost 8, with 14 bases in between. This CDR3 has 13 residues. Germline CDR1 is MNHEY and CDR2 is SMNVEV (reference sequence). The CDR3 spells CASSRREVDIQYF. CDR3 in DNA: TGTGCCAGCAGCCGAAGGGAGGTGGACATTCAGTACTTC.

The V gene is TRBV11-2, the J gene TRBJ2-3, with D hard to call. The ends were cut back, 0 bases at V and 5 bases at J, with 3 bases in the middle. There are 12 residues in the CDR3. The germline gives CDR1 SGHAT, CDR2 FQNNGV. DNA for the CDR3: TGTGCCAGCAGCTTAGACCGAGATACGCAGTATTTT. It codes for CASSLDRDTQYF.

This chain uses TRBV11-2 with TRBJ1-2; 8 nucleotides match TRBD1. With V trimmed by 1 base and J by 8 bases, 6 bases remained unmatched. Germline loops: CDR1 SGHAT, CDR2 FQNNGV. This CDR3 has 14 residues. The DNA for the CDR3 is TGTGCCAGCAGCTTAGCCCGGACAGGGATAGGCTACACCTTC. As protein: CASSLARTGIGYTF.

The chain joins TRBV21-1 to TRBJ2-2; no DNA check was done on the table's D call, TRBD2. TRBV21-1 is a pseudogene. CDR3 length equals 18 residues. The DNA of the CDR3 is TGTGCCAGCAGCAAAGGGGTGTGCGGGAGAAAGGACACCGGGGAGCTGTTTTTT. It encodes CASSKGVCGRKDTGELFF.

The CDR3 DNA sequence: TGTGCCAGCAGGAGCGCACCGGGGGGGGGCCCCCTCCACTTT. Translating it yields CASRSAPGGGPLHF. The gene calls are TRBV3-1 (or the pseudogene TRBV3-2) and TRBJ1-6, with D possibly being TRBD1 (6 bases). This CDR3 is built from 14 residues. Germline V gene lookup returns CDR1 LGHDT and CDR2 YNNKEL (reference sequence). The V gene lost 6 bases and the J gene lost 13 bases, with 19 bases spanning the gap.

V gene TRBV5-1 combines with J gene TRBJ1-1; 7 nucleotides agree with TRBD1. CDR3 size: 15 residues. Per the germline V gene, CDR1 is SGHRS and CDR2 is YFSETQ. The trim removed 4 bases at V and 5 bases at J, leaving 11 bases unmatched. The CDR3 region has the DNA TGCGCCAGCAGCACAATACAGGGGTTGGATACTGAAGCTTTCTTT. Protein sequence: CASSTIQGLDTEAFF.

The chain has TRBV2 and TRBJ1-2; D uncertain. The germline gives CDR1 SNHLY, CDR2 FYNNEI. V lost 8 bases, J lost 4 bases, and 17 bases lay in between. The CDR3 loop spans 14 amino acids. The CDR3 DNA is TGTGCCAGCGGAGGAGGGAGGGAGGGCTATGGCTACACCTTC. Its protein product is CASGGGREGYGYTF.

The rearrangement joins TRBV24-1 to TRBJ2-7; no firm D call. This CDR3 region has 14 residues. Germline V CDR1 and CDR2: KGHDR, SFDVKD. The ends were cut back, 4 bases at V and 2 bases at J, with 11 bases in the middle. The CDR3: CATSETESPYEQYV. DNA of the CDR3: TGTGCCACCAGTGAAACAGAGTCCCCCTACGAGCAGTACGTC.

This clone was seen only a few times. The CDR3 DNA sequence: TGTGCCAGTAGCCCCCGGGGAGGGACCGGGGAGCTGTTTTTT. Translating gives CASSPRGGTGELFF. The chain couples TRBV19 to TRBJ2-2; 7 nucleotides line up with TRBD2. The germline gives CDR1 LNHDA, CDR2 SQIVND (reference sequence). Germline trimming cut 6 bases from V and 5 bases from J; bases unmatched to any gene: 6. The CDR3 contains 14 residues.

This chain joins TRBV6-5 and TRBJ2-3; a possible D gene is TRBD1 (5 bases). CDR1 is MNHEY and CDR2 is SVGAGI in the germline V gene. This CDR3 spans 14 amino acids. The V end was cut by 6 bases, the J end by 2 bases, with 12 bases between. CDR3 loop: CASSPTDLTDTQYF. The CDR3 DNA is TGTGCCAGCAGCCCGACAGACCTCACAGATACGCAGTATTTT.

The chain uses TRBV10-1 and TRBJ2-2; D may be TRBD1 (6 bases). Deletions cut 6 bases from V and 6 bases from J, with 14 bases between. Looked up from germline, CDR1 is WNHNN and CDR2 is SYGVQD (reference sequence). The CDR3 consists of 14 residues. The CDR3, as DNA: TGCGCCAGCAGCAGAAACAGGGCCCCCGGGGAGCTGTTTTTT. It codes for CASSRNRAPGELFF.

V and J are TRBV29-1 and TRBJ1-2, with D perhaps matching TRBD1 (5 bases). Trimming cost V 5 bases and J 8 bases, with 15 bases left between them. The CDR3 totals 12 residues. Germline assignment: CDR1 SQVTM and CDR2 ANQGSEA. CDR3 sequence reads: CSVSRSQDGYTF. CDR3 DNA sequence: TGCAGCGTTTCCCGGTCACAGGACGGCTACACCTTC.